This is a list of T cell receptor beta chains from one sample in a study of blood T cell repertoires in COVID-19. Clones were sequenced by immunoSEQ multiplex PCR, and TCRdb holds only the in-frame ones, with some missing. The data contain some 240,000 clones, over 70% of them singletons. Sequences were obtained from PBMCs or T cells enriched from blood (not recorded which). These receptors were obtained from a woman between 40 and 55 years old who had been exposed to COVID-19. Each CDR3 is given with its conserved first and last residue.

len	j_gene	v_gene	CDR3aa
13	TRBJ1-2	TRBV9	CASSVVGGNGYTF
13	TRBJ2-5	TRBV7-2	CASSLTGSETQYF
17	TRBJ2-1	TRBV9	CASSPGLAGGLYNEQFF
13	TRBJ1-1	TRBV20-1	CSASEGSNTEAFF
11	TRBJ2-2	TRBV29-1	CSGSVTGELFF
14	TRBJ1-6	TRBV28	CASSLGALDSPLHF
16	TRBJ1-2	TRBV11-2	CASSVNGHTATHGYTF
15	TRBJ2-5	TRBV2	CASSPSGTEGETQYF
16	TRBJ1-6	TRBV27	CASRPTDRGDNSPLHF
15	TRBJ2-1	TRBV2	CASSRIVDRGDEQFF
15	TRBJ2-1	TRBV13	CASSPTGQFNNEQFF
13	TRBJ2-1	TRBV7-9	CASNKGLYNEQFF
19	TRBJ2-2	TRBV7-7	CASSRAPGLAGAKTGELFF
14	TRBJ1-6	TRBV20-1	CSASRGQRNSPLHF
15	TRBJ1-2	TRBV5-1	CASSLGVLEAHGYTF
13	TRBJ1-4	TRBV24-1	CATGEQGSEKLFF
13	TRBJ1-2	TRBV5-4	CASSEDSNYGYTF
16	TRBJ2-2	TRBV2	CASSVRQGGGTGELFF
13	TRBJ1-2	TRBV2	CASSEDINYGYTF
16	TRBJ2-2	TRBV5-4	CASSLRNRENTGELFF
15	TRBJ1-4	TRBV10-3	CAISDGGGPNEKLFF
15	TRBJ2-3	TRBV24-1	CATSDSPGQPGTQYF
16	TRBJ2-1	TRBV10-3	CAISDFSSGRDNEQFF
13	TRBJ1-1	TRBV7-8	CASSFKGGTEAFF
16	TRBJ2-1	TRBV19	CASRGTGTHIKNEQFF
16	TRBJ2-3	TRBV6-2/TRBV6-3	CASSPEGRRSTDTQYF
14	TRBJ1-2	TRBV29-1	CSAGGTGGSYGYTF
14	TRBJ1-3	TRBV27	CASSFSSSLNTIYF
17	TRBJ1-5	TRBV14	CASSHEFRGLRNQPQHF
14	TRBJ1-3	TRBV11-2	CASSPTAQRNTIYF
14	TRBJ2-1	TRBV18	CASSPSAGEDEQFF
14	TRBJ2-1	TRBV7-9	CASSFDGRASEQFF
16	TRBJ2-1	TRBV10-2	CASSESGGSWYNEQFF
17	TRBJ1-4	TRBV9	CASSGTERVSSNEKLFF
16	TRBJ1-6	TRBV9	CASSVGRSSYNSPLHF
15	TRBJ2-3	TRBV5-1	CASSLAPGLTDTQYF
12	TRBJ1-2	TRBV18	CASGQDLYGYTF
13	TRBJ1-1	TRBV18	CASSIGVRDEAFF
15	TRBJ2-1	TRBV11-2	CASGGEGGPPDEQFF
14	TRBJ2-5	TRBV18	CASSPGAGRETQYF
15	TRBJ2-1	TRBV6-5	CASRPIKGAYNEQFF
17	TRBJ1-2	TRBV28	CASSFGILDTSTYGYTF
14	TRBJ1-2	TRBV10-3	CAISESGQIYGYTF
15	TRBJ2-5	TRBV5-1	CASSLGLRGQETQYF
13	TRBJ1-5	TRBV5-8	CASSLRREQPQHF
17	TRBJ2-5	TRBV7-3	CASSLRGGTGIQETQYF
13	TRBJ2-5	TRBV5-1	CASSPSGEETQYF
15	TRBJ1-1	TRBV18	CASSPDWGGDTEAFF
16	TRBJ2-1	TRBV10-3	CAITDVFGGQEGEQFF
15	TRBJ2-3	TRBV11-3	CASSFGQGDTDTQYF
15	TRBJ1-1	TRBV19	CASRTVEGKDTEAFF
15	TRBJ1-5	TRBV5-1	CASSPSDGVGQPQHF
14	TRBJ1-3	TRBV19	CASTVTGGRDTIYF
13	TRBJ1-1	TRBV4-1	CASSQIQGTEAFF
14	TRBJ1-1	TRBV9	CASSLGGVDTEAFF